These 3 T cell receptor beta chains originate from one sample sequenced in a study of blood T cell repertoires in COVID-19 (dated by TCRdb to 2020 to 2022). The library was built by means of the immunoSEQ multiplex PCR assay. The immuneACCESS repertoire file appears here via TCRdb, limited to in-frame rearrangements. These files lack a portion of the clones; in checked studies, under half of the deficit traces to unresolved V genes, and the cause of the others is not known. The sample table holds around 500,000 clones, of which 80% to 90% were seen once. The ten largest clones take up 3% to 4% of the sample. The material sequenced was peripheral blood. All receptors derive from a human donor in a cohort sampled during active COVID-19.

This rearrangement joins TRBV25-1 to TRBJ2-2, with D possibly being TRBD1 (6 bases). The germline V and J ends were trimmed by 8 bases and 0 bases, with 16 bases remaining between them. The V gene's germline CDR1 is MGHDK and CDR2 SYGVNS. This CDR3 comprises 16 residues. The CDR3 region is CASGKSPGANTGELFF. The CDR3 nucleotides read TGTGCCAGCGGTAAAAGTCCAGGGGCGAACACCGGGGAGCTGTTTTTT.

This clone was picked up a small number of times. The V call is TRBV4-1, the J call TRBJ1-1, with 7 nucleotides matching TRBD1. V trimming: 0 bases; J trimming: 5 bases; junction bases outside the gene matches: 6. This CDR3 is 15 amino acids long. Germline lookup yields CDR1 MGHRA and CDR2 YSYEKL. CDR3 region: CASSQDDRVRTEAFF. CDR3 nucleotides: TGCGCCAGCAGCCAAGACGACAGGGTGAGGACTGAAGCTTTCTTT.

This clone was detected once. The genes are TRBV24-1 and TRBJ2-1, with 12 bases identical to TRBD1. V lost 12 bases and J lost 9; bases outside the gene matches: 8. Germline CDR1 and CDR2: KGHDR and SFDVKD. CDR3 length: 13 residues. This chain's CDR3 is CASSGTGGVEQFF. CDR3 DNA sequence: TGTGCCTCCTCCGGGACAGGGGGCGTTGAGCAGTTCTTC.